The 14 T cell receptor beta chains listed next were all sequenced from one sample in a study of blood T cell repertoires in COVID-19. The data were produced by immunoSEQ multiplex PCR, yet TCRdb's version contains in-frame clones alone and is incomplete. The sample carries over 150,000 clones, 79% recorded once. The material sequenced was PBMCs or T cells enriched from blood (not recorded which). These receptors all come from a woman aged 70-85 years in a cohort exposed to, infected with or recovered from COVID-19 (not recorded which).

CDR3 nucleotides: TGCGCCAGCAGCCCCAGTGCACGTTCGGAGACCCAGTACTTC. This translates into CASSPSARSETQYF. The gene calls are TRBV5-1 and TRBJ2-5, with D uncertain. Germline values: CDR1 SGHRS, CDR2 YFSETQ. V was pared by 4 bases and J by 5 bases, with 15 bases between. The CDR3 spans 14 residues.

As for this clone: A read error may produce the germline difference seen at one junction end. The chain uses TRBV7-7 and TRBJ2-1; 12 nucleotides line up with TRBD1. This CDR3 region has 15 residues. Germline CDR1 is SSHAT and CDR2 is FNYEAQ (reference sequence). This chain's CDR3 is CASSAGGQGAGEQFF. The CDR3 coding sequence is TGTGCTAGCAGCGCTGGGGGACAGGGGGCTGGCGAGCAGTTCTTC.

The J gene is TRBJ2-1, the V gene TRBV6-5; a possible D gene is TRBD2 (6 bases). Germline V gene sequence: CDR1 MNHEY, CDR2 SVGAGI. The CDR3 consists of 14 residues. The germline V and J ends were trimmed by 1 base and 9 bases, with 13 bases remaining between them. CDR3 sequence reads: CASSYYTGASEQFF. The CDR3 nucleotides read TGTGCCAGCAGTTACTACACGGGAGCAAGTGAGCAGTTCTTC.

The chain links TRBV7-2 to TRBJ2-5, with D possibly matching TRBD1 (5 bases). The CDR3 sequence is 14 residues long. V lost 1 base and J 5 bases, leaving 11 bases between the germline ends. Germline V CDR1 and CDR2: SGHTA, FQGNSA. The CDR3 here is CASSLGTWGETQYF. In DNA form, the CDR3 reads TGTGCCAGCAGCTTAGGGACATGGGGCGAGACCCAGTACTTC.

This clone turned up a few times. The chain carries TRBV7-9 and TRBJ1-1; 10 bases agree with TRBD1. The CDR3 has 15 amino acids. Germline assignment: CDR1 SEHNR and CDR2 FQNEAQ (reference sequence). Losses at the gene ends were 4 bases for V and 3 bases for J; bases not matched to a gene: 5. The CDR3 region is CASSSTGTGDTEAFF. The DNA for the CDR3 is TGTGCCAGCAGCTCAACCGGGACAGGGGACACTGAAGCTTTCTTT.

This clone was seen a single time. V is TRBV11-2 and J is TRBJ2-7, with D possibly TRBD1 on 6 matching bases. This CDR3 has 12 residues. Trimming removed 6 bases from V and 9 bases from J, with 15 bases in between. Germline values: CDR1 SGHAT, CDR2 FQNNGV. CDR3: CASSPDRTGQYF. In nucleotides, the CDR3 is TGTGCCAGCAGTCCAGACAGGACGGGGCAGTACTTC. Full variable domain (missing parts from reference TRBV11-2 and TRBJ2-7): EAGVAQSPRYKIIEKRQSVAFWCNPISGHATLYWYQQILGQGPKLLIQFQNNGVVDDSQLPKDRFSAERLKGVDSTLKIQPAKLEDSAVYLCASSPDRTGQYFGPGTRLTVT.

To note about this clone: In the same sample, other DNA sequences code for this CDR3. CDR3 in amino acids: CASSSGTGNYEQYF. The DNA of the CDR3 is TGTGCCAGCTCATCCGGGACAGGGAACTACGAGCAGTACTTC. V and J are TRBV18 and TRBJ2-7; 9 nucleotides align to TRBD1. Germline assignment: CDR1 KGHSH and CDR2 LQKENI. Trimming cost V 5 bases and J 3 bases; bases outside gene matches: 5. CDR3 length: 14 residues.

This chain's CDR3 is CASSVAQGEAGNTIYF. The CDR3 DNA sequence: TGTGCCAGCAGCGTAGCCCAGGGCGAAGCTGGAAACACCATATATTTT. The genes are TRBV9 and TRBJ1-3; tentatively, D is TRBD1 (5 bases). CDR3 size: 16 residues. Trimming took off 0 bases at V and 2 bases at J, with 12 bases between the two ends. CDR1 is SGDLS, CDR2 YYNGEE, per germline.

The rearrangement joins TRBV27 to TRBJ2-2, with D unresolved. This CDR3 spans 13 amino acids. With 4 bases removed from V and 3 bases from J, the gap between germline ends came to 6 bases. Germline V CDR1 and CDR2: MNHEY, SMNVEV (reference sequence). CDR3 nucleotides: TGTGCCAGCAGTTACGAGTACACCGGGGAGCTGTTTTTT. Its protein product is CASSYEYTGELFF.

In this sample, this clone turned up once. The J gene is TRBJ2-7, the V gene TRBV6-5; 8 bases fit TRBD2. The CDR3 sequence is 13 residues long. CDR1 and CDR2 from the germline V gene are MNHEY and SVGAGI. V gave up 2 bases and J gave up 7 bases; unmatched junction bases: 4. The CDR3 spells CASSYGLASEQYF. As DNA, the CDR3 is TGTGCCAGCAGTTACGGACTAGCATCTGAGCAGTACTTC.

V usage is TRBV18 and J usage is TRBJ2-2; 11 nucleotides line up with TRBD1. Germline V gene lookup returns CDR1 KGHSH and CDR2 LQKENI. V was clipped by 5 bases and J by 4 bases; unmatched bases: 3. CDR3 size: 15 residues. The DNA of the CDR3 is TGTGCCAGCTCAACCGGGACAGGGGGCACCGGGGAGCTGTTTTTT. This encodes CASSTGTGGTGELFF.

The sample holds many counts of this clone. The chain couples TRBV5-4 to TRBJ2-1; 8 bases align to TRBD2. The V segment lost 0 bases and the J segment 6 bases; nucleotides outside the gene matches: 11. The germline gives CDR1 SGHNT, CDR2 YYREEE (reference sequence). CDR3 length: 17 amino acids. Here the CDR3 reads CASSLEGLVGRGNEQFF. As DNA, the CDR3 is TGTGCCAGCAGCTTGGAGGGACTAGTAGGGAGGGGCAATGAGCAGTTCTTC.

V is TRBV5-1 and J is TRBJ2-1, with TRBD2 identical over 15 bases. Trimming removed 4 bases from V and 5 bases from J; junction bases left unmatched: 4. The CDR3 is 16 residues long. Germline V gene data show CDR1 as SGHRS and CDR2 as YFSETQ. For the CDR3, the DNA is TGCGCCAGCAGCGCGGGACTAGCGGGAGGACACAATGAGCAGTTCTTC. It translates to CASSAGLAGGHNEQFF.

J is TRBJ2-2 and V is TRBV28; possible D gene TRBD1, 5 bases. Germline loops: CDR1 MDHEN, CDR2 SYDVKM. This CDR3 has 14 residues. V lost 6 bases and J 5 bases, leaving 13 bases between the germline ends. Written as DNA, the CDR3 is TGTGCCAGCAGAGGTCAGGGAAGGACCGGGGAGCTGTTTTTT. Amino acids: CASRGQGRTGELFF.